This TCR beta chain appears in the sequencing data of a study of cytotoxic CD8 clonotypes in ibrutinib-treated CLL. Trimming took 3 bases from V and 9 from J, leaving 14 bases between them. This CDR3 is built from 13 residues. Germline V lookup: CDR1 LNHDA, CDR2 SQIVND (reference sequence). This table comes from immunoSEQ multiplex PCR, and its TCRdb copy is limited to in-frame clones, with some not included. The sample holds about 140,000 clones; approximately 80% are singletons and the top ten take less than 9%. The source is a human donor with chronic lymphocytic leukemia. This chain uses TRBV19 with TRBJ2-5; weak D call: TRBD1 (6 bases). Sequencing used PBMCs, obtained after 36 months of ibrutinib treatment. CDR3: CASSMGHPGPQYF. CDR3 sequence (DNA): TGTGCCAGTAGTATGGGACACCCAGGGCCCCAGTACTTC. Combining the CDR3 with reference TRBV19 and TRBJ2-5 gives the whole variable domain DGGITQSPKYLFRKEGQNVTLSCEQNLNHDAMYWYRQDPGQGLRLIYYSQIVNDFQKGDIAEGYSVSREKKESFPLTVTSAQKNPTAFYLCASSMGHPGPQYFGPGTRLLVL.